A single sample gave rise to the 24 T cell receptor beta chains below, sequenced in a study of blood T cell repertoires in COVID-19. Profiling relied on immunoSEQ multiplex PCR, and the TCRdb table lists in-frame clones only, not all of them. Altogether about 190,000 clones are present, about 86% being singletons, with the ten largest covering about 26%. The sample comprised PBMCs or T cells enriched from blood (not recorded which). The source of these receptors is a woman in her thirties or forties in a cohort exposed to, infected with or recovered from COVID-19 (not recorded which).

The rearrangement joins TRBV6-4 to TRBJ1-3; no firm D call. This CDR3 has 16 amino acids. Germline CDR1 is MRHNA and CDR2 is SNTAGT. Between the trimmed V and J ends, which lost 3 bases and 0 bases, there was a span of 12 bases. In DNA form, the CDR3 reads TGTGCCAGCAGTGATGCAGGCCCGACCTCTGGAAACACCATATATTTT. Translation gives CASSDAGPTSGNTIYF.

V and J are TRBV5-4 and TRBJ1-2; unclear D gene. The CDR3 is made up of 15 amino acids. Germline CDR1 SGHNT, CDR2 YYREEE (reference sequence). Trimming cost V 0 bases and J 2 bases, with 11 bases left between them. CDR3 residues: CASSLDYSPNYGYTF. As DNA, the CDR3 is TGTGCCAGCAGCTTGGATTACAGTCCCAACTATGGCTACACCTTC.

This chain links TRBV11-2 with TRBJ2-7, with D possibly being TRBD1 (6 bases). The V end was cut by 1 base, the J end by 0 bases, with 13 bases between. This CDR3 spans 16 amino acids. Germline lookup yields CDR1 SGHAT and CDR2 FQNNGV. In nucleotides, the CDR3 is TGTGCCAGCAGCTTAGCAGGGGCCGTTAGCTCCTACGAGCAGTACTTC. It translates to CASSLAGAVSSYEQYF.

This sequence joins TRBV9 and TRBJ2-1; TRBD2 matches at 9 bases. The CDR3 runs 16 residues. Trimming cost V 0 bases and J 8 bases; bases outside gene matches: 9. Germline V gene lookup returns CDR1 SGDLS and CDR2 YYNGEE. The CDR3, as DNA: TGTGCCAGCAGCGTAGATTTGTCTAGCGGGACTCATGAGCAGTTCTTC. The encoded protein is CASSVDLSSGTHEQFF.

The chain has TRBV4-2 and TRBJ1-5; D unresolved. Germline values: CDR1 LGHNA, CDR2 YNFKEQ. The V gene lost 2 bases and the J gene lost 9 bases, with 8 bases spanning the gap. The CDR3 totals 12 residues. The CDR3: CASSQSGGPQHF. The CDR3 DNA follows: TGTGCCAGCAGCCAAAGTGGAGGGCCCCAGCATTTT.

This chain uses TRBV27 with TRBJ2-5; 9 bases are shared with TRBD2. The CDR3 is 16 amino acids. Unmatched junction bases numbered 10, after V lost 6 bases and J lost 2 bases. The germline gives CDR1 MNHEY, CDR2 SMNVEV (reference sequence). Here the CDR3 DNA reads TGTGCCAGCAGCCTAACCCTCCTAGCGGGACAAGAGACCCAGTACTTC. Translating it yields CASSLTLLAGQETQYF.

CDR3 loop: CASSHGRGSYNEQFF. CDR3 nucleotide sequence: TGTGCCAGCAGCCATGGGAGGGGGTCCTACAATGAGCAGTTCTTC. The chain joins TRBV14 to TRBJ2-1; possible D gene TRBD2, 7 bases. The V gene lost 3 bases and the J gene lost 1 base, with 10 bases spanning the gap. The germline CDR1 and CDR2 sequences are SGHDN and FVKESK. The CDR3 has 15 residues.

This rearrangement joins TRBV4-1 to TRBJ1-2; 10 bases match TRBD1. The CDR3 contains 15 residues. Germline CDR1 is MGHRA and CDR2 is YSYEKL. V gave up 4 bases and J gave up 4 bases; unmatched junction bases: 6. CDR3 loop: CASSLTGTGAYGYTF. CDR3 DNA sequence: TGCGCCAGCAGCCTGACCGGGACAGGGGCCTATGGCTACACCTTC.

The CDR3 region has the DNA TGTGCCAGCCGCAGGGGTAGTACACCCCTCCACTTT. Translation: CASRRGSTPLHF. The rearrangement joins TRBV28 to TRBJ1-6; D possibly corresponds to TRBD1 (6 bases). The CDR3 is 12 residues long. V lost 8 bases to trimming and J lost 11 bases, with 13 bases between them. CDR1 and CDR2 (germline): MDHEN, SYDVKM.

V is TRBV5-1 and J is TRBJ1-1; 7 bases fit TRBD1. The CDR3 length is 13 residues. Losses at the gene ends were 7 bases for V and 2 bases for J; bases not matched to a gene: 5. Germline CDR1 and CDR2: SGHRS and YFSETQ. The CDR3 is CASGGQENTEAFF. CDR3 nucleotide sequence: TGCGCCAGCGGAGGACAGGAAAACACTGAAGCTTTCTTT.

The chain carries TRBV9 and TRBJ1-2, with 10 bases fitting TRBD1. The V segment lost 4 bases and the J segment 0 bases; nucleotides outside the gene matches: 6. The CDR3 totals 16 residues. Germline CDR1 is SGDLS and CDR2 is YYNGEE. As DNA, the CDR3 is TGTGCCAGCAGCCTCGGGACAGGGGAGGCTAACTATGGCTACACCTTC. This encodes CASSLGTGEANYGYTF.

CDR3 protein: CASSLGLYNTEAFF. The CDR3 bases are TGCGCCAGCAGCTTAGGACTCTATAACACTGAAGCTTTCTTT. The J gene is TRBJ1-1, the V gene TRBV5-1; D is ambiguous. This CDR3 contains 14 residues. Germline V gene data show CDR1 as SGHRS and CDR2 as YFSETQ. The V end lost 2 bases, the J end lost 2 bases, and 10 bases lay between the germline ends. Drawing the rest from reference TRBV5-1 and TRBJ1-1, the complete variable domain is KAGVTQTPRYLIKTRGQQVTLSCSPISGHRSVSWYQQTPGQGLQFLFEYFSETQRNKGNFPGRFSGRQFSNSRSEMNVSTLELGDSALYLCASSLGLYNTEAFFGQGTRLTVV.

V gene TRBV19 combines with J gene TRBJ1-2; 8 nucleotides match TRBD1. Germline CDR1 LNHDA, CDR2 SQIVND (reference sequence). The junction had 11 bases not matched to a gene; V was cut back by 5 bases and J by 6 bases. The CDR3 consists of 15 residues. This CDR3 is CASSPSKTGDDGYTF. The CDR3 nucleotides read TGTGCCAGTAGTCCCAGTAAGACAGGGGACGATGGCTACACCTTC.

The chain recombines TRBV7-8 with TRBJ1-1; the match to TRBD1 covers 7 bases. From germline, CDR1 is SGHVS and CDR2 FQNEAQ. The CDR3 sequence is 15 residues long. J gave up 1 base and V 0 bases, and 2 bases lay outside the gene matches. CDR3 nucleotides: TGTGCCAGCAGCTTAGCGACAGGGAGGAACACTGAAGCTTTCTTT. Translating gives CASSLATGRNTEAFF. The full variable domain, with the rest looked up from reference TRBV7-8 and TRBJ1-1, is GAGVSQSPRYKVAKRGQDVALRCDPISGHVSLFWYQQALGQGPEFLTYFQNEAQLDKSGLPSDRFFAERPEGSVSTLKIQRTQQEDSAVYLCASSLATGRNTEAFFGQGTRLTVV.

The rearrangement joins TRBV5-8 to TRBJ1-2, with 9 bases matching TRBD1. Germline lookup yields CDR1 SGHTS and CDR2 YDEGEE. CDR3 length equals 15 residues. V shed 0 bases, J shed 3 bases, and the junction held 3 bases outside the gene matches. The CDR3 is CASSLGRTGDYGYTF. CDR3 DNA: TGTGCCAGCAGCTTGGGGAGGACAGGGGACTATGGCTACACCTTC.

The rearrangement links TRBV4-3 to TRBJ2-7; 9 positions match TRBD2. There are 15 residues in the CDR3. Trimming took 1 base from V and 7 from J; bases not matched to a gene: 8. Germline V gene data show CDR1 as LGHNA and CDR2 as YSLEER. CDR3 loop: CASSQVRMAGGEQYF. The CDR3, as DNA: TGCGCCAGCAGCCAAGTTCGGATGGCGGGAGGGGAGCAGTACTTC.

The V gene is TRBV28, the J gene TRBJ1-6; tentative D call: TRBD1 (6 bases). The ends were cut back, 2 bases at V and 10 bases at J, with 12 bases in the middle. The CDR3 runs 14 residues. The germline V gene has CDR1 MDHEN and CDR2 SYDVKM. The CDR3 loop is CASSLRGKGSPLHF. In DNA, the CDR3 is TGTGCCAGCAGTTTAAGGGGGAAGGGATCACCCCTCCACTTT. The variable domain in full, with the rest retrieved from reference TRBV28 and TRBJ1-6, is DVKVTQSSRYLVKRTGEKVFLECVQDMDHENMFWYRQDPGLGLRLIYFSYDVKMKEKGDIPEGYSVSREKKERFSLILESASTNQTSMYLCASSLRGKGSPLHFGNGTRLTVT.

The CDR3 nucleotides read TGTGCCAGCAGCGTTCGACAGCATACCTCTGGAAACACCATATATTTT. Protein sequence: CASSVRQHTSGNTIYF. The V gene is TRBV9, the J gene TRBJ1-3, with a tentative D call TRBD1 (5 bases). The CDR3 covers 16 residues. From germline, CDR1 is SGDLS and CDR2 YYNGEE. V was shortened by 2 bases and J by 0 bases, with 12 bases between the two germline ends.

The chain carries TRBV28 and TRBJ1-1; TRBD1 matches at 8 bases. Germline CDR1 reads MDHEN; CDR2 reads SYDVKM. The ends lost 6 bases at V and 11 bases at J; junction bases unmatched: 8. The CDR3 contains 12 residues. In DNA, the CDR3 is TGTGCCAGCAGCCCCCGACAGGGGAATGCTTTCTTT. Its protein product is CASSPRQGNAFF.

This chain joins TRBV18 and TRBJ1-4; 10 positions agree with TRBD1. The CDR3 is 16 amino acids. CDR1 and CDR2 from the germline V gene are KGHSH and LQKENI. V was clipped by 4 bases and J by 4 bases; unmatched bases: 6. The CDR3 region has the DNA TGTGCCAGCTCACTTCGACAGGGGGCAATTAATGAAAAACTGTTTTTT. It is translated as CASSLRQGAINEKLFF.

The chain has TRBV28 and TRBJ2-1, with no clear D. Germline CDR1 is MDHEN and CDR2 is SYDVKM. This CDR3 comprises 12 residues. Trimming left V 6 bases short and J 9 bases short, with 12 bases between. For the CDR3, the DNA is TGTGCCAGCAGCCTTGGCTTGGCTGAGCAGTTCTTC. Amino acid sequence: CASSLGLAEQFF.

The table lists this clone with many counts. The gene calls are TRBV20-1 and TRBJ2-3; no clear D. Looked up from germline, CDR1 is DFQATT and CDR2 is SNEGSKA (reference sequence). The V end lost 3 bases, the J end lost 4 bases, and 8 bases lay between the germline ends. This CDR3 contains 12 residues. The CDR3 nucleotides are TGCAGTGCTAGTTCCTCGGCAGATACGCAGTATTTT. This gives the protein CSASSSADTQYF.

This sequence joins TRBV27 and TRBJ2-5, with 8 bases lining up with TRBD2. This CDR3 has 15 amino acids. Germline lookup yields CDR1 MNHEY and CDR2 SMNVEV (reference sequence). Germline trimming cut 2 bases from V and 5 bases from J; bases unmatched to any gene: 7. The CDR3 loop is CASSLTAGARETQYF. CDR3 DNA sequence: TGTGCCAGCAGTTTAACAGCGGGGGCGCGGGAGACCCAGTACTTC.

The chain employs TRBV9 and TRBJ2-7; 7 bases fit TRBD2. The V gene end was trimmed by 1 base and the J gene end by 2 bases; junction bases not matched to a gene: 9. CDR1 is SGDLS, CDR2 YYNGEE, per germline. This CDR3 region has 16 residues. In nucleotides, the CDR3 is TGTGCCAGCAGCGTATCTGCTAGCGGCAAAACCTACGAGCAGTACTTC. As protein: CASSVSASGKTYEQYF.